The next 2 T cell receptor beta chains were all read from a single sample in a study of CD4+ T cells in melanoma. Produced via immunoSEQ multiplex PCR; TCRdb's table is partial and in-frame only. The sample records fewer than 150,000 clones, 80% to 95% being singletons. The receptors stem from a human donor with melanoma.

The V gene is TRBV5-4, the J gene TRBJ2-5; no reliable D call. The CDR3 totals 14 residues. The germline gives CDR1 SGHNT, CDR2 YYREEE (reference sequence). V was trimmed by 4 bases and J by 5 bases, leaving 15 bases between them. For the CDR3, the DNA is TGTGCCAGCAGCCTCAGGACCATGGGGGAGACCCAGTACTTC. It yields the protein CASSLRTMGETQYF.

The chain uses TRBV5-4 and TRBJ1-5; D may be TRBD1 (5 bases). V lost 4 bases and J 4 bases, leaving 9 bases between the germline ends. The germline gives CDR1 SGHNT, CDR2 YYREEE (reference sequence). The CDR3 runs to 13 residues. This chain's CDR3 is CASSLDSNQPQHF. The DNA of the CDR3 is TGTGCCAGCAGCCTCGACAGTAATCAGCCCCAGCATTTT.